Here is one T cell receptor (beta chain) with its context. Its specificity is unknown. The use of a sample-barcoded 5' primer and a J-beta primer mix characterized a second PCR of 7 to 11 cycles. No fewer than 3 million CDR3-containing paired-end reads came from each sample. TCRdb processed the 5' RACE reads anew with MiXCR; each CDR3 protein has one entry. Of some 800,000 distinct CDR3 sequences listed, approximately 25% are singletons. The data derive from a study of blood T cells in healthy people across ages. Study-wide points: Aged donors had fewer naive CD4+ cells and lower diversity than long-lived donors.

The V and J ends lost 6 bases and 1 base, in that order; junction bases with no gene match: 8. This CDR3 region has 15 residues. These data also featured in a second study, about T cells of mothers and their children. As that report states: Compared with unrelated pairs, related mother-child pairs had slightly higher, non-significant overlap.

Sequenced: blood. The genes are TRBV12-3 or TRBV12-4 and TRBJ1-1; 7 nucleotides match TRBD1. This sequence originates from a boy aged 5-17 years in good health. DNA for the CDR3: TGTGCCAGCAGCCCGTACGACAGGGCGAACACTGAAGCTTTCTTT. Encoded protein: CASSPYDRANTEAFF.